The clone carrying this T cell receptor beta chain was seen a few times. Its antigen is currently unknown. The entry originates in a study of T cell responses to AZD1222 COVID-19 vaccine. Trimming took off 6 bases at V and 5 bases at J, with 20 bases between the two ends. CDR3 length equals 16 residues. Germline V gives CDR1 MDHEN, CDR2 SYDVKM. The data were produced by immunoSEQ multiplex PCR, yet TCRdb's version contains in-frame clones alone and is incomplete. The sample has tens of thousands of clones, around 86% seen once; the top ten hold less than 25%. Notes on the study in general: Baseline seropositives among AZD1222 recipients totaled only five or six. Spike-wide coverage was observed for vaccine-associated CD4 TCRs, with dominant responses at 160-218 and 743-854.

The source of this sequence is an adult in good health. This sequence joins TRBV28 and TRBJ2-1; D may correspond to TRBD1 or TRBD2 (5 bases each). This sample comprised peripheral blood, obtained on day 0 of AZD1222 vaccination. CDR3 protein: CASRALSGPGNNEQFF. Written as DNA, the CDR3 is TGTGCCAGCAGGGCCCTTTCGGGACCAGGGAACAATGAGCAGTTCTTC. Full variable domain (rest looked up from reference TRBV28 and TRBJ2-1): DVKVTQSSRYLVKRTGEKVFLECVQDMDHENMFWYRQDPGLGLRLIYFSYDVKMKEKGDIPEGYSVSREKKERFSLILESASTNQTSMYLCASRALSGPGNNEQFFGPGTRLTVL.